This paragraph covers one TCR beta chain sequence. Its antigen is undetermined. This sample is drawn from a study of OX40 agonist ivuxolimab in advanced cancers. Study information: Participants averaged around 60 years of age (range about 23 to 80) and were under 90% male. Three patients got partial responses; one had hepatocellular carcinoma and two had cutaneous melanoma.

Study outcomes and limitations: The study found that CD8+ T cells averaged more expanded clones than CD4+.

Profiled with immunoSEQ multiplex PCR; TCRdb holds only in-frame clones, not every one. The top ten clones hold approximately 10% of a sample with some 50,000 clones, 70% to 90% of them seen once. The TCR comes from an adult with an advanced solid tumor such as melanoma, head and neck, liver or kidney cancer. The sequences come from CD4+ or CD8+ T cells sorted from blood, collected in a trial of the OX40 agonist ivuxolimab.

Here the CDR3 DNA reads TGTGCCAGCAGCTTGAATCGCTTTAGGGATACGCAGTATTTT. Its protein is CASSLNRFRDTQYF. This chain uses TRBV11-2 with TRBJ2-3; D is undetermined. Germline CDR1 is SGHAT and CDR2 is FQNNGV. The CDR3 runs 14 residues. Trimming cost V 3 bases and J 6 bases, with 13 bases left between them.